This TCR beta chain was retrieved from a study of T cells after posttransplantation cyclophosphamide. Broader study findings: After PTCy, TRB diversity resembled that of CNI/methotrexate controls. Donor-recipient repertoire similarity was low at 1-2 months, rising over year one. Skin or GI-infiltrating T cells shared few TRB sequences with blood.

A marrow graft followed busulfan-fludarabine conditioning, with cyclophosphamide on days +3 and +4. TCRdb's table, derived via immunoSEQ multiplex PCR, lists solely in-frame clones and lacks some. Singletons are absent from the sample, which has about 25,000 clones. In germline, CDR1 is SQVTM, CDR2 ANQGSEA. Trimming shortened V by 6 bases and J by 5 bases, and 10 bases separated the two germline ends. The CDR3 is 11 amino acids. This clone was counted many times. Its antigen remains unknown. The chain carries TRBV29-1 and TRBJ1-2; D is unclear. This specimen consisted of PBMCs, obtained after allogeneic stem cell transplant with posttransplant cyclophosphamide. This clonotype originated in a male patient under 35 who received an allogeneic stem cell transplant from a related donor, was CMV-positive, and had no GVHD. Some T cells may be the graft donor's. The CDR3 sequence is CSVVEGYGYTF. Here the CDR3 DNA reads TGCAGCGTCGTTGAGGGTTATGGCTACACCTTC.